Listed here are 14 T cell receptor beta chains from one sample, sequenced in a study of T cell responses to AZD1222 COVID-19 vaccine. Data came from immunoSEQ multiplex PCR; TCRdb stores just in-frame clones and leaves some out. This table holds around 99,000 clones, roughly 92% found once. The input for sequencing was peripheral blood, taken on day 0 of AZD1222 vaccination. The receptors here all came from an adult in good health.

The chain uses TRBV5-1 and TRBJ2-2, with a weak D call TRBD2 (5 bases). This CDR3 is 14 amino acids long. Germline V lookup: CDR1 SGHRS, CDR2 YFSETQ. V was cut by 2 bases and J by 2 bases, with 7 bases left in between. This CDR3 is CASSLEGNTGELFF. The CDR3 DNA reads TGCGCCAGCAGCTTAGAGGGAAACACCGGGGAGCTGTTTTTT. Together with reference TRBV5-1 and TRBJ2-2, the CDR3 gives the full variable domain: KAGVTQTPRYLIKTRGQQVTLSCSPISGHRSVSWYQQTPGQGLQFLFEYFSETQRNKGNFPGRFSGRQFSNSRSEMNVSTLELGDSALYLCASSLEGNTGELFFGEGSRLTVL.

The genes are TRBV29-1 and TRBJ2-3; D is uncertain. The CDR3 is made up of 12 amino acids. V was clipped by 4 bases and J by 2 bases, with 7 bases between them. CDR1 is SQVTM, CDR2 ANQGSEA, per germline. CDR3 amino acids: CSVGLITDTQYF. The DNA for the CDR3 is TGCAGCGTTGGACTTATCACAGATACGCAGTATTTT.

The gene calls are TRBV7-2 and TRBJ2-5; D possibly corresponds to TRBD1 (5 bases). This CDR3 contains 13 residues. Germline CDR1 and CDR2: SGHTA and FQGNSA. V dropped 1 base and J dropped 5 bases, with 8 bases sitting between them. The CDR3 region is CASSLGGKETQYF. CDR3 bases: TGTGCCAGCAGCTTAGGGGGCAAGGAGACCCAGTACTTC.

V gene TRBV29-1 combines with J gene TRBJ2-1; D possibly corresponds to TRBD1 (7 bases). The CDR3 is 17 amino acids. Germline-derived CDR1 and CDR2 are SQVTM and ANQGSEA. The V end lost 7 bases, the J end lost 7 bases, and 29 bases lay between the germline ends. CDR3 nucleotides: TGCAGCGCCCGTGGGGACAGAAAGCGGGTCGGATCGAATGAGCAGTTCTTC. Its translation is CSARGDRKRVGSNEQFF.

This clone showed up just a few times. The V and J genes are TRBV5-6 and TRBJ1-4, with D perhaps TRBD1 (5 bases). There are 15 residues in the CDR3. V was trimmed by 4 bases and J by 8 bases, leaving 18 bases between them. Germline values: CDR1 SGHDT, CDR2 YYEEEE. CDR3 sequence reads: CASSRGALVNEKLFF. In nucleotides, the CDR3 is TGTGCCAGCAGCAGGGGAGCCCTCGTTAACGAAAAACTGTTTTTT.

CDR3 DNA sequence: TGCGCCAGCAGACTGGCCAGTAGCACAGATACGCAGTATTTT. Encoded protein: CASRLASSTDTQYF. This rearrangement joins TRBV5-1 to TRBJ2-3; D is undetermined. The germline gives CDR1 SGHRS, CDR2 YFSETQ. V dropped 5 bases and J dropped 0 bases, with 10 bases sitting between them. The CDR3 spans 14 residues.

This sequence joins TRBV5-1 and TRBJ2-1; TRBD2 matches 8 bases. This CDR3 comprises 15 residues. Germline CDR1 is SGHRS and CDR2 is YFSETQ. V lost 10 bases and J lost 4; bases outside the gene matches: 13. CDR3 nucleotides: TGCGCCTCGACTAGCGTCCGCAACCAATACAATGAGCAGTTCTTC. It specifies CASTSVRNQYNEQFF.

This clone was observed once. This chain uses TRBV3-1 (or the pseudogene TRBV3-2) with TRBJ2-2; 13 bases agree with TRBD2. Germline V gene sequence: CDR1 LGHDT, CDR2 YNNKEL (reference sequence). V lost 3 bases, J lost 9 bases, and 10 bases stayed unmatched. The CDR3 length is 17 residues. The CDR3 nucleotides read TGTGCCAGCAGCCAGTTCGGACTAGCGGGGGATCGGTGGGAGCTGTTTTTT. It codes for CASSQFGLAGDRWELFF.

The CDR3 nucleotides read TGTGCCAGCACCCCTCGTCGCAATGAGCAGTTCTTC. This gives the protein CASTPRRNEQFF. The chain links TRBV7-9 to TRBJ2-1; D ambiguous. The CDR3 is made up of 12 amino acids. CDR1 SEHNR and CDR2 FQNEAQ come from the germline V gene (reference sequence). Trimming removed 7 bases from V and 6 bases from J, with 10 bases in between.

The V and J genes are TRBV4-1 and TRBJ2-3; 12 bases match TRBD1. With 5 bases clipped from V and 2 bases from J, the junction kept 5 bases outside the gene matches. Germline V gene lookup returns CDR1 MGHRA and CDR2 YSYEKL. This CDR3 is 16 amino acids long. CDR3 sequence (DNA): TGCGCCAGCAGCGTACGGGACAGGGGGCCCACAGATACGCAGTATTTT. This codes for CASSVRDRGPTDTQYF.

V is TRBV29-1 and J is TRBJ1-2; D ambiguous. CDR1 and CDR2 from the germline V gene are SQVTM and ANQGSEA. This CDR3 contains 11 residues. Between the trimmed V and J ends, which lost 3 bases and 5 bases, there was a span of 7 bases. The CDR3, as DNA: TGCAGCGTTGACAGGACTTATGGCTACACCTTC. It yields the protein CSVDRTYGYTF.

The rearrangement uses TRBV4-1 and TRBJ2-5; perhaps TRBD2 as D (5 bases). In germline, CDR1 is MGHRA, CDR2 YSYEKL. Trimming removed 2 bases at V and 6 bases at J, with 19 bases between. The CDR3 runs 16 residues. The CDR3 loop reads CASSQPQKAPGKTQYF. CDR3 nucleotide sequence: TGCGCCAGCAGCCAACCCCAGAAGGCCCCGGGGAAGACCCAGTACTTC.

The chain employs TRBV7-7 and TRBJ2-5, with a weak D call TRBD1 (6 bases). Germline V gives CDR1 SSHAT, CDR2 FNYEAQ (reference sequence). Trimming cost V 5 bases and J 0 bases, with 7 bases left between them. CDR3 length: 13 amino acids. CDR3 region: CASSGTHQETQYF. For the CDR3, the DNA is TGTGCCAGCAGCGGGACACACCAAGAGACCCAGTACTTC. Full variable domain (remainder filled in from reference TRBV7-7 and TRBJ2-5): GAGVSQSPRYKVTKRGQDVTLRCDPISSHATLYWYQQALGQGPEFLTYFNYEAQPDKSGLPSDRFSAERPEGSISTLTIQRTEQRDSAMYRCASSGTHQETQYFGPGTRLLVL.

V is TRBV21-1 and J is TRBJ1-3; the D segment call TRBD1 is taken from the table without a DNA check. TRBV21-1 is a known pseudogene. This CDR3 is built from 18 residues. CDR3 nucleotide sequence: TGTGCCAGCAGCCGTCAAGACGACAGGGAATGTTTTAGAAACACCATATATTTT. Translated, it gives CASSRQDDRECFRNTIYF.